This T cell receptor beta chain was captured in a study of a mutant IDH1 vaccine in newly diagnosed glioma. Germline V gene lookup returns CDR1 MNHNS and CDR2 SASEGT. This CDR3 has 16 residues. Trimming took 1 base from V and 1 from J, leaving 13 bases between them. The sample's time point: week 35, safety follow-up. Every single dose of the vaccine, 300 ug of mutant IDH1 20-mer peptide, came with topical imiquimod. Patients came in for eight vaccinations, in weeks 1, 3, 5, 7, 11, 15, 19 and 23. In regard to this clone: The antigen is unknown.

Using immunoSEQ multiplex PCR, the repertoire was profiled, and TCRdb retains in-frame clones only, with some absent. The repertoire has about 46,000 clones, almost 95% of them found once; the top ten carry about 2.1%. The J gene is TRBJ1-2, the V gene TRBV6-1, with no clear D. The TCR sequence derives from a man in his forties or fifties with glioma. Material: PBMCs, obtained from a glioma patient whose treatment included an IDH1 peptide vaccine. The CDR3 spells CASSEVPADFNYGYTF. The DNA for the CDR3 is TGTGCCAGCAGTGAAGTGCCGGCAGACTTTAACTATGGCTACACCTTC.